A single sample is the source of the 18 T cell receptor beta chains below, sequenced in a study of low-dose radiotherapy and immunotherapy resistance in tumors (dated 2022 in TCRdb). Read against the paper, the sample's time point label means: after trial treatment. The treatment or condition label, read with the paper, signifies: LDRT plus nivolumab, ipilimumab, low-dose cyclophosphamide and aspirin (RACIN trial). Sequencing was performed on an Illumina HiSeq 2500. First-strand cDNA was synthesized with Superscript III and a set of TRAV- and TRBV-specific primers, covering both TCRalpha and TCRbeta chains. A roughly 18-cycle PCR with Phusion amplified the TCRs, pairing a constant-region primer with the adapter that was attached to the V primers. Through fastp at Q25 and MiXCR, TCRdb rebuilt clones from the public reads, retaining in-frame beta chains. Identical CDR3 proteins give one entry, which carries the most common genes and DNA. The sample profile shows some 94,000 distinct CDR3 sequences; 20% to 25% of them were found once. The ten largest clones capture roughly 13% of the sample.

The specimen was PBMCs, collected after low-dose radiotherapy plus immunotherapy. These receptors were obtained from a female donor with ovarian cancer.

This clonotype was counted a single time. A far larger clone differs by one base, so this is likely a read error. The chain carries TRBV5-7 and TRBJ2-7; 9 bases are shared with TRBD1. TRBV5-7 is sorted into the ORF group, with uncertain function. The CDR3 has 18 residues. J was trimmed by 0 bases and V by 4 bases; bases with no gene match: 14. CDR3 bases: TGTGCCAGCAGCCTTTCCGGGACAGGGCCTTCAAGCTCCTACGAGCAGTACTTC. It translates to CASSLSGTGPSSSYEQYF.

In this sample, this clonotype turned up once. This likely traces to a read error, being one base from a far larger clone. The CDR3, as DNA: TGTGCCAGCAGCCATGGTAGAGACTACGAGCAGTACTTC. The encoded protein is CASSHGRDYEQYF. This chain links TRBV23-1 with TRBJ2-7; the D is unclear. TRBV23-1 is assigned to the ORF class and has an uncertain function. This CDR3 spans 13 amino acids.

A remark on this clonotype: With only one base between it and a far larger clone, this is likely a read error. This chain joins TRBV19 and TRBJ2-1; D gene ambiguous. V was shortened by 5 bases and J by 13 bases, with 18 bases between the two germline ends. CDR1 and CDR2 from the germline V gene are LNHDA and SQIVND (reference sequence). CDR3 size: 13 residues. CDR3 residues: CASSYGLGETQFF. Written as DNA, the CDR3 is TGTGCCAGTAGTTACGGCCTCGGAGAGACCCAGTTCTTC.

Ten or more counts support this clonotype. V is TRBV11-2 and J is TRBJ2-1; 7 bases are a match to TRBD2. This CDR3 contains 17 residues. V dropped 1 base and J dropped 5; count of bases not matched to a gene: 11. CDR1 is SGHAT, CDR2 FQNNGV, per germline. CDR3: CASSLALTGGKDNEQFF. The CDR3 nucleotides are TGTGCCAGCAGCTTAGCTTTAACCGGGGGGAAGGACAATGAGCAGTTCTTC.

This clonotype was recorded at least ten times. The chain recombines TRBV28 with TRBJ1-1, with D unresolved. V lost 6 bases and J 0 bases, leaving 2 bases between the germline ends. There are 11 residues in the CDR3. CDR1 is MDHEN, CDR2 SYDVKM, per germline. The CDR3 sequence: CASRVNTEAFF. The CDR3 DNA is TGTGCCAGCAGGGTGAACACTGAAGCTTTCTTT. Together with reference TRBV28 and TRBJ1-1, the CDR3 gives the full variable domain: DVKVTQSSRYLVKRTGEKVFLECVQDMDHENMFWYRQDPGLGLRLIYFSYDVKMKEKGDIPEGYSVSREKKERFSLILESASTNQTSMYLCASRVNTEAFFGQGTRLTVV.

This clonotype was seen more than once but under ten times. J is TRBJ2-1 and V is TRBV5-1; 7 bases map to TRBD2. CDR1 and CDR2 (germline): SGHRS, YFSETQ. Trimming removed 4 bases from V and 6 bases from J; junction bases left unmatched: 13. CDR3 length equals 16 residues. The chain's CDR3 is CASSLRLASTVNEQFF. The CDR3 coding sequence is TGCGCCAGCAGCCTAAGACTAGCTTCAACTGTCAATGAGCAGTTCTTC.

This clonotype came up many times. J is TRBJ2-1 and V is TRBV5-1; 11 bases map to TRBD2. The V gene's germline CDR1 is SGHRS and CDR2 YFSETQ. This CDR3 has 15 residues. J was trimmed by 5 bases and V by 4 bases; bases with no gene match: 5. The CDR3, as DNA: TGCGCCAGCAGCCCCGGGACTAGCGGAGACAATGAGCAGTTCTTC. This encodes CASSPGTSGDNEQFF.

This clonotype was detected ten times or more. The junction shows a germline mismatch at one end, possibly a read error. This chain uses TRBV6-1 with TRBJ2-7; D may be TRBD1 or TRBD2 (5 bases each). The CDR3 loop spans 15 amino acids. The V gene's germline CDR1 is MNHNS and CDR2 SASEGT. CDR3: CASSQAHGASYEQYF. DNA for the CDR3: TGTGCCAGCAGTCAAGCACACGGGGCCTCCTACGAGCAGTACTTC.

This clonotype has a count of ten or more. J is TRBJ2-1 and V is TRBV4-1; D not resolved. The V gene's germline CDR1 is MGHRA and CDR2 YSYEKL. The CDR3 extends over 13 amino acids. The ends were cut back, 3 bases at V and 6 bases at J, with 9 bases in the middle. CDR3 sequence reads: CASSQALGNEQFF. For the CDR3, the DNA is TGCGCCAGCAGCCAGGCTTTAGGCAATGAGCAGTTCTTC.

This clonotype was observed at least ten times. This chain uses TRBV4-1 with TRBJ1-2; 7 nucleotides line up with TRBD1. There are 17 residues in the CDR3. From germline, CDR1 is MGHRA and CDR2 YSYEKL. With V trimmed by 0 bases and J by 8 bases, 15 bases remained unmatched. In DNA, the CDR3 is TGCGCCAGCAGCCAAGAAAGGGTCCCGACAGGGCCAAGCGGCTACACCTTC. Amino acids: CASSQERVPTGPSGYTF.

In this sample, this clonotype turned up many times. The chain couples TRBV7-2 to TRBJ2-2; D not resolved. CDR3 size: 16 residues. CDR1 and CDR2 from the germline V gene are SGHTA and FQGNSA. V lost 3 bases and J 1 base, leaving 12 bases between the germline ends. For the CDR3, the DNA is TGTGCCAGCAGCTTTATTGGAGTTGGGAACACCGGGGAGCTGTTTTTT. This encodes CASSFIGVGNTGELFF. Full variable domain (outside the CDR3, taken from reference TRBV7-2 and TRBJ2-2): GAGVSQSPSNKVTEKGKDVELRCDPISGHTALYWYRQSLGQGLEFLIYFQGNSAPDKSGLPSDRFSAERTGGSVSTLTIQRTQQEDSAVYLCASSFIGVGNTGELFFGEGSRLTVL.

The table lists this clonotype with many counts. The chain joins TRBV3-1 to TRBJ2-1; 11 bases agree with TRBD2. The CDR3 is 15 amino acids. Germline V CDR1 and CDR2: LGHDT, YNNKEL (reference sequence). After removal of 5 bases from V and 5 bases from J, the junction contained 5 bases not matched to a gene. The CDR3 DNA sequence: TGTGCCAGCAGCTCAAGACTAGCGGGGAACAATGAGCAGTTCTTC. This codes for CASSSRLAGNNEQFF.

Regarding this clonotype: A read error may explain this, as a much larger clone is one base away. The chain recombines TRBV29-1 with TRBJ2-2, with a possible D match to TRBD1 (6 bases). Germline V CDR1 and CDR2: SQVTM, ANQGSEA. The length of the CDR3 is 15 residues. DNA for the CDR3: TGCAGCGCTGAACGGGCAGGGGCGGTCACCGGGGAGCTGTTTTTT. The encoded protein is CSAERAGAVTGELFF.

This clonotype was found many times. The V gene is TRBV6-6, the J gene TRBJ1-5; 7 positions match TRBD1. CDR1 is MNHNY and CDR2 is SVGAGI in the germline V gene (reference sequence). The CDR3 is made up of 16 amino acids. V gave up 7 bases and J gave up 0 bases; unmatched junction bases: 9. CDR3 DNA sequence: TGTGCCAGCACCCAGGGGGGGGGGATTAGCAATCAGCCCCAGCATTTT. It encodes CASTQGGGISNQPQHF.

This clonotype was counted ten times or more. The chain joins TRBV6-2 or TRBV6-3 to TRBJ2-7, with 11 nucleotides matching TRBD1. Looked up from germline, CDR1 is MNHEY and CDR2 is SVGEGT. V trimming: 5 bases; J trimming: 5 bases; junction bases outside the gene matches: 8. The CDR3 is 15 residues long. CDR3 coding DNA: TGTGCCAGCAGTGGACAGGGGGCTAGCGGGAACGAGCAGTACTTC. Translation gives CASSGQGASGNEQYF.

Remarks on this clonotype: This probably arose from a read error, given a far larger clone one base away. The gene calls are TRBV6-1 and TRBJ2-2; TRBD1 agrees at 10 bases. Germline V CDR1 and CDR2: MNHNS, SASEGT. Unmatched junction bases numbered 12, after V lost 5 bases and J lost 6 bases. The CDR3 has 17 amino acids. This CDR3 reads CASSRSRQGAFPGELFF. DNA for the CDR3: TGTGCCAGCAGTCGATCTCGACAGGGGGCGTTCCCCGGGGAGCTGTTTTTT.

The chain has TRBV5-1 and TRBJ2-1; 12 bases align to TRBD2. Unmatched junction bases numbered 7, after V lost 4 bases and J lost 8 bases. The CDR3 has 15 amino acids. Germline lookup yields CDR1 SGHRS and CDR2 YFSETQ. CDR3 sequence: CASSGRTSGADEQFF. The DNA for the CDR3 is TGCGCCAGCAGCGGGAGGACTAGCGGGGCCGATGAGCAGTTCTTC.

In DNA form, the CDR3 reads TGTGCCAGCAGCCTGGGACTAGCGAGATCCTACGAGCAGTACTTC. As protein: CASSLGLARSYEQYF. The chain recombines TRBV3-1 with TRBJ2-7; TRBD2 matches at 10 bases. The CDR3 consists of 15 residues. CDR1 and CDR2 from the germline V gene are LGHDT and YNNKEL (reference sequence). V was clipped by 4 bases and J by 1 base; unmatched bases: 4.